This TCR beta chain was identified during a study of early T cells in non-severe SARS-CoV-2 infection. On the study more broadly: From unsorted whole blood, bulk RNA was sequenced, and the chains remained unpaired.

Attachment of unique molecular identifiers to individual cDNA molecules was performed. TCRdb ran MiXCR on the 5' RACE reads and lists one entry per CDR3 protein. The data hold tens of thousands of distinct CDR3 sequences, with roughly 12% observed a single time. The study, taken as a whole, reports: CD4 and private specificities were missed by VDJdb matching, which favored anti-spike CD8 responses.

In this sample, this clonotype turned up many times. Its antigen is as yet unknown. With 5 bases clipped from V and 8 bases from J, the junction kept 11 bases outside the gene matches. The CDR3 covers 15 residues. Germline CDR1 is SGHVS and CDR2 is FQNEAQ. The origin of this receptor is an adult who was a healthcare worker with PCR-confirmed SARS-CoV-2 infection or an uninfected control (not recorded which). The sequenced material came from whole blood. This chain connects TRBV7-8 to TRBJ2-1; 8 bases align to TRBD1. The DNA of the CDR3 is TGTGCCAGCAGCCCCTGGACAGGGTATCGCGATGAGCAGTTCTTC. It codes for CASSPWTGYRDEQFF.